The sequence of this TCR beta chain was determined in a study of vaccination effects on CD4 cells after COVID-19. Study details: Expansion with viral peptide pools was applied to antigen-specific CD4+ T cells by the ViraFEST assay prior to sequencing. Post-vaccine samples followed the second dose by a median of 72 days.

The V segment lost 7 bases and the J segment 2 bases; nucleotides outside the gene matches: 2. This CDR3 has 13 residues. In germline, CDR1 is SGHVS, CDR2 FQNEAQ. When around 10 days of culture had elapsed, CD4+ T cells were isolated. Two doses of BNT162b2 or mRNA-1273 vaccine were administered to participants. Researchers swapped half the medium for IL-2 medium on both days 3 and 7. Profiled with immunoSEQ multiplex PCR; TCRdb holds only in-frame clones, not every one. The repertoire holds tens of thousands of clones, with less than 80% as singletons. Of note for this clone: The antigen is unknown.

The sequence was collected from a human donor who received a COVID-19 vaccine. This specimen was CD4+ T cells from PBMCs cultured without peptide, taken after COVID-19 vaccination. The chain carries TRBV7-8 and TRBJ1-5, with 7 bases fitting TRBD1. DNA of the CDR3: TGTGCCAGCACCGACAGGGGCAATCAGCCCCAGCATTTT. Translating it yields CASTDRGNQPQHF.